These 11 T cell receptor beta chains were sequenced from one sample in a study of T cells in narcolepsy. The method was immunoSEQ multiplex PCR; TCRdb's version includes in-frame clones alone and lacks a portion of them. Of roughly 25,000 clones listed, less than 65% were seen once; the top ten hold more than 10%. The sample consisted of memory (CD45RA-) CD4+ T cells from blood. All receptors come from a human donor in good health.

This chain connects TRBV9 to TRBJ1-6; tentative D call: TRBD1 (6 bases). Germline V lookup: CDR1 SGDLS, CDR2 YYNGEE. The CDR3 loop spans 16 amino acids. Trimming shortened V by 3 bases and J by 2 bases, and 12 bases separated the two germline ends. CDR3 loop: CASSAGATAYNSPLHF. CDR3 coding DNA: TGTGCCAGCAGCGCAGGGGCGACAGCCTATAATTCACCCCTCCACTTT.

The CDR3 reads CASSVFPSTSRHTGELFF. In nucleotides, the CDR3 is TGTGCCAGCAGTGTATTTCCCTCGACTAGCCGACACACCGGGGAGCTGTTTTTT. The chain joins TRBV2 to TRBJ2-2, with TRBD2 matching 7 bases. The CDR3 loop spans 18 amino acids. Germline V lookup: CDR1 SNHLY, CDR2 FYNNEI. The V segment lost 4 bases and the J segment 3 bases; nucleotides outside the gene matches: 14.

This clone has just a few counts. The V gene is TRBV27, the J gene TRBJ1-1; no clear D. Trimming cost V 7 bases and J 0 bases, with 6 bases left between them. Germline CDR1 and CDR2: MNHEY and SMNVEV (reference sequence). The length of the CDR3 is 12 residues. The CDR3 region is CASTGLNTEAFF. In DNA form, the CDR3 reads TGTGCCAGCACGGGCCTGAACACTGAAGCTTTCTTT.

There are a few counts of this clone. This chain's CDR3 is CAWMSSVGMNEQFF. As DNA, the CDR3 is TGTGCCTGGATGAGTAGCGTGGGTATGAATGAGCAGTTCTTC. The chain uses TRBV30 and TRBJ2-1; D possibly corresponds to TRBD2 (5 bases). CDR1 is GTSNPN, CDR2 SVGIG, per germline (reference sequence). The CDR3 is 14 residues long. Trimming left V 4 bases short and J 7 bases short, with 17 bases between.

The V gene is TRBV7-9, the J gene TRBJ1-1; maybe TRBD1 (5 bases). Germline values: CDR1 SEHNR, CDR2 FQNEAQ (reference sequence). This CDR3 comprises 15 residues. With 1 base removed from V and 1 base from J, the gap between germline ends came to 10 bases. The CDR3 DNA sequence: TGTGCCAGCAGCTTAGGTGGGGCAGCGAACACTGAAGCTTTCTTT. It is translated as CASSLGGAANTEAFF.

This clone was counted a few times. The V and J genes are TRBV2 and TRBJ1-4; maybe TRBD1 (6 bases). Germline CDR1 and CDR2: SNHLY and FYNNEI. CDR3 length: 15 residues. Trimming removed 5 bases at V and 5 bases at J, with 15 bases between. DNA for the CDR3: TGTGCCAGCAGTCAGGGGACACTTCCGAATGAAAAACTGTTTTTT. It codes for CASSQGTLPNEKLFF.

This clone was found a few times. The rearrangement joins TRBV5-1 to TRBJ1-2; 7 nucleotides agree with TRBD1. Looked up from germline, CDR1 is SGHRS and CDR2 is YFSETQ. J was trimmed by 8 bases and V by 4 bases; bases with no gene match: 8. The CDR3 extends over 13 amino acids. The CDR3 DNA sequence: TGCGCCAGCAGCGGAACAGGGGTGCGGGGCTACACCTTC. This sequence encodes CASSGTGVRGYTF.

CDR3 DNA: TGTGCCATCCAAGGAGGCGGGAGCACAGATACGCAGTATTTT. It is translated as CAIQGGGSTDTQYF. This chain connects TRBV28 to TRBJ2-3, with D perhaps TRBD2 (5 bases). CDR1 MDHEN and CDR2 SYDVKM come from the germline V gene. The CDR3 has 14 amino acids. Trimming took 10 bases from V and 0 from J, leaving 14 bases between them. The entire variable domain, with the rest obtained from reference TRBV28 and TRBJ2-3, is as follows: DVKVTQSSRYLVKRTGEKVFLECVQDMDHENMFWYRQDPGLGLRLIYFSYDVKMKEKGDIPEGYSVSREKKERFSLILESASTNQTSMYLCAIQGGGSTDTQYFGPGTRLTVL.

V and J are TRBV5-8 and TRBJ2-5; D may correspond to TRBD1 or TRBD2 (5 bases each). V was trimmed by 4 bases and J by 5 bases, leaving 18 bases between them. CDR1 is SGHTS, CDR2 YDEGEE, per germline. The CDR3 runs 15 residues. CDR3 residues: CASSATGASAETQYF. In DNA form, the CDR3 reads TGTGCCAGCAGCGCCACCGGGGCATCCGCGGAGACCCAGTACTTC.

The rearrangement uses TRBV6-5 and TRBJ1-1; D ambiguous. Germline CDR1 and CDR2: MNHEY and SVGAGI. The germline V and J ends were trimmed by 0 bases and 5 bases, with 7 bases remaining between them. The length of the CDR3 is 13 residues. CDR3 loop: CASSYSTWTEAFF. CDR3 bases: TGTGCCAGCAGTTACTCGACGTGGACTGAAGCTTTCTTT.

Only a few counts were recorded for this clone. The chain recombines TRBV9 with TRBJ1-1, with TRBD1 matching over 7 bases. V was clipped by 2 bases and J by 4 bases; unmatched bases: 5. Germline V gene data show CDR1 as SGDLS and CDR2 as YYNGEE. The CDR3 is 14 amino acids. The CDR3 DNA reads as TGTGCCAGCAGCGTCCTGGGACAGTCCACTGAAGCTTTCTTT. Translating it yields CASSVLGQSTEAFF.